This T cell receptor beta chain was sequenced during a study of T cell changes during pregnancy in multiple sclerosis. Some clones are missing from TCRdb's copy, which holds only in-frame ones; the method was immunoSEQ multiplex PCR. The sample records 85,000 to 100,000 clones, over 80% being singletons. V was clipped by 4 bases and J by 1 base; unmatched bases: 15. From germline, CDR1 is SGHKS and CDR2 YYEKEE (reference sequence). The length of the CDR3 is 19 residues. The V and J genes are TRBV5-5 and TRBJ1-5; 9 nucleotides align to TRBD1. This material consisted of peripheral blood, taken in the first trimester of pregnancy. The clonotype originates from a female donor with multiple sclerosis, enrolled in a pregnancy study. CDR3 protein: CASSPKPGQGNMSNQPQHF. For the CDR3, the DNA is TGTGCCAGCAGCCCGAAACCGGGACAGGGTAACATGAGCAATCAGCCCCAGCATTTT.